This TCR beta chain was retrieved from a study of blood T cell repertoires in COVID-19. Overall study context: Samples came from the United States, Italy and Spain, spanning acute and convalescent COVID-19. Nucleic acid was either cDNA or gDNA, and it came from T cells, B-cell-depleted T cells, or PBMCs.

This clone was observed a single time. Per the original data handling: Reference gene primer amplification yielded estimated nucleated cell counts. Clones were sequenced by immunoSEQ multiplex PCR, and TCRdb holds only the in-frame ones, with some missing. Clone size and the V and J calls come from that table; the DNA yielded D and trimming. This sample carries around 30,000 clones, roughly 80% of them seen once, and the ten largest clones take roughly 15%. The CDR3 contains 14 residues. Trimming took 8 bases from V and 8 from J, leaving 21 bases between them. Germline-derived CDR1 and CDR2 are MNHEY and SVGAGI.

This TCR came from a man older than 75 with active or convalescent COVID-19. The sample comprised peripheral blood. The chain is built from TRBV6-5 and TRBJ1-1, with unresolved D. The CDR3 region is CASQGKGRGLEAFF. The CDR3 DNA follows: TGTGCCAGCCAAGGGAAGGGCAGAGGGCTGGAAGCTTTCTTT.